This section outlines one T cell receptor (beta chain) sequence together with its context. As yet, its antigen is unknown. This specimen comes from a study of OX40 agonist ivuxolimab in advanced cancers. Background on the study: An agonistic human IgG2 monoclonal antibody against OX40 (CD134) was given. Melanoma, hepatocellular carcinoma, head and neck or renal cell cancer occurred in dose-escalation patients. Study-level points and caveats: Partial responders at 0.1-3.0 mg/kg had among the lowest clonal expansion.

V lost 4 bases and J lost 4; bases outside the gene matches: 3. This CDR3 has 13 amino acids. Germline CDR1 and CDR2: WNHNN and SYGVQD (reference sequence). Data came from immunoSEQ multiplex PCR; TCRdb stores just in-frame clones and leaves some out. The sample holds 60,000 or so clones; under 90% are singletons and the top ten take roughly 0.53%. Patients had blood sampled at baseline and again on cycle 4 day 1 and cycle 7 day 1. The sequencing used CD4+ or CD8+ T cells sorted from blood, collected in a trial of the OX40 agonist ivuxolimab. This sequence joins TRBV10-1 and TRBJ1-1, with 7 bases fitting TRBD1. The origin of this receptor is an adult with an advanced solid tumor such as melanoma, head and neck, liver or kidney cancer. The chain's CDR3 is CASSVPGGTEAFF. Here the CDR3 DNA reads TGCGCCAGCAGTGTACCAGGGGGCACTGAAGCTTTCTTT.